This passage covers 16 T cell receptor beta chains from one sample sequenced in a study of blood T cell repertoires in COVID-19. Profiling relied on immunoSEQ multiplex PCR, and the TCRdb table lists in-frame clones only, not all of them. Here the sample spans around 200,000 clones, 80% to 90% being singletons. The sample comprised peripheral blood. These receptors were obtained from a human donor with active or convalescent COVID-19. The donor label of this sample is uncertain.

The J gene is TRBJ2-5, the V gene TRBV19; 7 bases are a match to TRBD1. This CDR3 region has 15 residues. The junction had 10 bases not matched to a gene; V was cut back by 5 bases and J by 4 bases. The germline V gene encodes CDR1 LNHDA and CDR2 SQIVND (reference sequence). In nucleotides, the CDR3 is TGTGCCAGTAGTCCTCGACAGGGCTCAAGAGAGACCCAGTACTTC. It codes for CASSPRQGSRETQYF.

This sequence joins TRBV5-1 and TRBJ1-5, with D perhaps matching TRBD1 (6 bases). Trimming took 3 bases from V and 3 from J, leaving 7 bases between them. Germline CDR1 SGHRS, CDR2 YFSETQ. CDR3 length: 13 amino acids. The CDR3 spells CASSWDTNQPQHF. The CDR3 bases are TGCGCCAGCAGCTGGGACACCAATCAGCCCCAGCATTTT. Full variable domain (rest looked up from reference TRBV5-1 and TRBJ1-5): KAGVTQTPRYLIKTRGQQVTLSCSPISGHRSVSWYQQTPGQGLQFLFEYFSETQRNKGNFPGRFSGRQFSNSRSEMNVSTLELGDSALYLCASSWDTNQPQHFGDGTRLSIL.

V gene TRBV27 combines with J gene TRBJ1-2, with a tentative D call TRBD1 (5 bases). The CDR3 has 13 amino acids. The V and J ends lost 10 bases and 14 bases respectively, with 26 bases between them. CDR1 is MNHEY, CDR2 SMNVEV, per germline (reference sequence). The CDR3 reads CATTLQAGNRLTF. The DNA for the CDR3 is TGTGCCACTACGCTGCAGGCAGGGAATCGTCTGACCTTC.

This sequence joins TRBV16 and TRBJ1-1; TRBD1 is a possible D gene (5 bases). Trimming left V 7 bases short and J 1 base short, with 16 bases between. This CDR3 region has 15 residues. Germline V gene data show CDR1 as KGHSY and CDR2 as FQNENV. The CDR3 DNA is TGTGCCAGCATCCCCGCCCTAAGGGGGAACACTGAAGCTTTCTTT. Translation gives CASIPALRGNTEAFF.

The rearrangement links TRBV5-1 to TRBJ2-3; D might be TRBD2 (7 bases). Trimming cost V 0 bases and J 2 bases, with 10 bases left between them. The CDR3 length is 15 residues. Germline V CDR1 and CDR2: SGHRS, YFSETQ. The CDR3 bases are TGCGCCAGCAGCTTGGTCGGGGGGCACACAGATACGCAGTATTTT. Residues: CASSLVGGHTDTQYF.

The chain links TRBV3-1 (or the pseudogene TRBV3-2) to TRBJ2-3; 8 bases are a match to TRBD2. J gave up 5 bases and V 0 bases, and 7 bases lay outside the gene matches. CDR3 length: 16 residues. From germline, CDR1 is LGHDT and CDR2 YNNKEL (reference sequence). CDR3 protein: CASSQDYRGGLDTQYF. Here the CDR3 DNA reads TGTGCCAGCAGCCAAGATTATCGGGGGGGGCTAGATACGCAGTATTTT.

The genes are TRBV4-1 and TRBJ2-7; 11 positions match TRBD2. Germline V CDR1 and CDR2: MGHRA, YSYEKL. V dropped 0 bases and J dropped 7; count of bases not matched to a gene: 8. There are 16 residues in the CDR3. CDR3 sequence reads: CASSQEITSGSGEQYF. Written as DNA, the CDR3 is TGCGCCAGCAGCCAAGAGATAACTAGCGGGAGTGGTGAGCAGTACTTC.

This clone was detected only a few times. CDR3 region: CASSLFGQGDTQYF. The CDR3 nucleotides are TGTGCCAGCAGCCTCTTTGGACAGGGAGATACGCAGTATTTT. The chain recombines TRBV5-6 with TRBJ2-3; 8 bases match TRBD1. This CDR3 comprises 14 residues. V lost 4 bases, J lost 5 bases, and 6 bases stayed unmatched. Germline CDR1 and CDR2: SGHDT and YYEEEE. The complete variable domain, with remaining parts taken from reference TRBV5-6 and TRBJ2-3, reads DAGVTQSPTHLIKTRGQQVTLRCSPKSGHDTVSWYQQALGQGPQFIFQYYEEEERQRGNFPDRFSGHQFPNYSSELNVNALLLGDSALYLCASSLFGQGDTQYFGPGTRLTVL.

This chain joins TRBV18 and TRBJ2-3; 13 bases fit TRBD2. Germline V gene data show CDR1 as KGHSH and CDR2 as LQKENI. J gave up 2 bases and V 4 bases, and 6 bases lay outside the gene matches. The CDR3 loop spans 17 amino acids. CDR3: CASSLGLAGVFTDTQYF. The CDR3 nucleotides are TGTGCCAGCTCACTCGGACTAGCGGGAGTATTCACAGATACGCAGTATTTT.

The chain couples TRBV5-1 to TRBJ2-1; 11 nucleotides line up with TRBD2. In germline, CDR1 is SGHRS, CDR2 YFSETQ. This CDR3 is built from 15 residues. Unmatched junction bases numbered 2, after V lost 2 bases and J lost 4 bases. CDR3 bases: TGCGCCAGCAGCTTAGGGACTAGCGGATACAATGAGCAGTTCTTC. The encoded protein is CASSLGTSGYNEQFF.

This chain uses TRBV4-3 with TRBJ1-3; D is uncertain. V lost 4 bases and J 0 bases, leaving 13 bases between the germline ends. The CDR3 spans 16 residues. Germline lookup yields CDR1 LGHNA and CDR2 YSLEER. CDR3 region: CASSPSAGTSGNTIYF. The CDR3 nucleotides read TGCGCCAGCAGCCCCTCGGCGGGCACCTCTGGAAACACCATATATTTT.

The chain is built from TRBV6-2 or TRBV6-3 and TRBJ1-5, with TRBD1 as a possible D gene (5 bases). The CDR3 is 14 amino acids. V lost 5 bases, J lost 5 bases, and 13 bases lay in between. Germline CDR1 MNHEY, CDR2 SVGEGT. The CDR3, as DNA: TGTGCCAGCAGTCCCAGGGCCAGAGATCAGCCCCAGCATTTT. It translates to CASSPRARDQPQHF.

The genes are TRBV18 and TRBJ2-7; 10 positions agree with TRBD2. The J segment lost 7 bases and the V segment lost 3 bases, leaving 6 bases of the junction unmatched. This CDR3 has 14 amino acids. Germline CDR1 KGHSH, CDR2 LQKENI. Here the CDR3 DNA reads TGTGCCAGCTCACCCCAGCGGGAGGGAGGGGAGCAGTACTTC. Translating gives CASSPQREGGEQYF.

This clone was counted a few times. The gene calls are TRBV11-2 and TRBJ1-2, with D perhaps TRBD1 (5 bases). The CDR3 loop spans 13 amino acids. The V and J ends lost 3 bases and 5 bases respectively, with 10 bases between them. CDR1 and CDR2 from the germline V gene are SGHAT and FQNNGV. As DNA, the CDR3 is TGTGCCAGCAGCTTGGCAGGGTCGTATGGCTACACCTTC. This translates into CASSLAGSYGYTF.

The chain combines TRBV7-9 with TRBJ2-7, with TRBD2 identical over 8 bases. Per germline, CDR1 SEHNR and CDR2 FQNEAQ (reference sequence). This CDR3 comprises 15 residues. After removal of 5 bases from V and 2 bases from J, the junction contained 8 bases not matched to a gene. The CDR3 loop is CASSPGAGGPYEQYF. CDR3 in DNA: TGTGCCAGCAGCCCCGGGGCGGGAGGACCCTACGAGCAGTACTTC.

The J gene is TRBJ2-2, the V gene TRBV12-3 or TRBV12-4, with D uncertain. Trimming removed 3 bases at V and 5 bases at J, with 7 bases between. The CDR3 contains 13 residues. This chain's CDR3 is CASSLIQTGELFF. The CDR3 DNA is TGTGCCAGCAGTTTGATACAGACCGGGGAGCTGTTTTTT.